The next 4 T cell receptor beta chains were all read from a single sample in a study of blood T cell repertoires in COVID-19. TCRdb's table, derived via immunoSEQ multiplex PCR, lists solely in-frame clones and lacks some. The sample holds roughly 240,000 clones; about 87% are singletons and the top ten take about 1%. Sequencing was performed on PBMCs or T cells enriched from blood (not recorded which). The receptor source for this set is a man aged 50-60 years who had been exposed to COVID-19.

CDR3 region: CASSFTGEQPQHF. The DNA for the CDR3 is TGTGCCAGCAGCTTCACAGGGGAGCAGCCCCAGCATTTT. J is TRBJ1-5 and V is TRBV12-3 or TRBV12-4; TRBD1 matches at 7 bases. V shed 6 bases, J shed 7 bases, and the junction held 6 bases outside the gene matches. This CDR3 spans 13 amino acids.

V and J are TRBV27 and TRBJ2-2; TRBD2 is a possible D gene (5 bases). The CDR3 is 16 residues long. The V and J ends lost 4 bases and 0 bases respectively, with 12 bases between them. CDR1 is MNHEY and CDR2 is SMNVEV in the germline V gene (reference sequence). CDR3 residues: CASSSYGEPNTGELFF. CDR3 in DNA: TGTGCCAGCAGTTCGTACGGGGAGCCGAACACCGGGGAGCTGTTTTTT.

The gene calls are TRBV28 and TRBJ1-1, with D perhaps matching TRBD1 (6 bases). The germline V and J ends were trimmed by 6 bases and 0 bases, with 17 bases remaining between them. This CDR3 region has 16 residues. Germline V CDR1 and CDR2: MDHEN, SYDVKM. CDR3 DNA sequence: TGTGCCAGCAGGACCGAGACAGGCTCAATGAACACTGAAGCTTTCTTT. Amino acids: CASRTETGSMNTEAFF.

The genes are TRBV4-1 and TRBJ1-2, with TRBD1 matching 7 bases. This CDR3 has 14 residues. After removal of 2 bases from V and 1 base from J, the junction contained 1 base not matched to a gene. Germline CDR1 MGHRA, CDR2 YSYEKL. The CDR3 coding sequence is TGCGCCAGCAGCCAACGGGACAGTAACTATGGCTACACCTTC. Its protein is CASSQRDSNYGYTF.